Listed here is a single TCR beta chain. The data were obtained in a study of blood T cell repertoires in COVID-19. CDR3 length: 16 residues. V was pared by 10 bases and J by 5 bases, with 14 bases of the junction left unmatched. Germline-derived CDR1 and CDR2 are SGDLS and YYNGEE. The protocol was immunoSEQ multiplex PCR, while the TCRdb copy is restricted to in-frame clones and leaves out a portion. Of some 340,000 clones in the sample, 90% to 95% are singletons; the top ten hold approximately 4.1%. The sequenced sample consisted of PBMCs or T cells enriched from blood (not recorded which). The J gene is TRBJ2-3, the V gene TRBV9, with 12 bases aligning to TRBD2. This TCR came from a woman younger than 45 who had been exposed to COVID-19. The CDR3 here is CAERLAGGPVEDTQYF. DNA for the CDR3: TGTGCCGAGCGGCTAGCGGGGGGGCCGGTTGAAGATACGCAGTATTTT.